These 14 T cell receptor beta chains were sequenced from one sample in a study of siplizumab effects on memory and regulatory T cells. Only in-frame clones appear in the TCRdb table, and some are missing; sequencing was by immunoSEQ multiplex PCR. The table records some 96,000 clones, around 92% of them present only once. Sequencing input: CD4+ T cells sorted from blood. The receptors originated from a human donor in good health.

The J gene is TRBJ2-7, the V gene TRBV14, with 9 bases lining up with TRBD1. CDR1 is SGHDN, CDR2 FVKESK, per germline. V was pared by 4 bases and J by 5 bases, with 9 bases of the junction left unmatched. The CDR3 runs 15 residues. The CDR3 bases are TGTGCCAGCAGCCGATTACAGGGGGCCTGGAACGAGCAGTACTTC. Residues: CASSRLQGAWNEQYF.

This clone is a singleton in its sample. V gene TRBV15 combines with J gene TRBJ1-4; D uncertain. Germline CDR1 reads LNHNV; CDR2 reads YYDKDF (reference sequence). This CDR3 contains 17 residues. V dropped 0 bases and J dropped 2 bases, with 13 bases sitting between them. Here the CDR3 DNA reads TGTGCCACCAGCAGAGACGGGAGCATTGGCACTAATGAAAAACTGTTTTTT. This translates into CATSRDGSIGTNEKLFF.

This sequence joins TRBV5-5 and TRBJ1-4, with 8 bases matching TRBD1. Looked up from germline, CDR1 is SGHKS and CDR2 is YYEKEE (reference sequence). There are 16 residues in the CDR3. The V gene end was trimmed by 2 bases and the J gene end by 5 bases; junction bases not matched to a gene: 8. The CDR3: CASSLTPRGQNEKLFF. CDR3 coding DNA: TGTGCCAGCAGCTTAACCCCCAGGGGGCAAAATGAAAAACTGTTTTTT.

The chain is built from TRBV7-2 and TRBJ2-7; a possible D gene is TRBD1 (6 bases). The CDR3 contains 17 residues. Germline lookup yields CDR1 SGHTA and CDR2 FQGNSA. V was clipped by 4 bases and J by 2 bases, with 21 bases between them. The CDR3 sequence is CASSSWPQGRTPYEQYF. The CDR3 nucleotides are TGTGCCAGCAGCTCCTGGCCCCAGGGGCGTACCCCCTACGAGCAGTACTTC.

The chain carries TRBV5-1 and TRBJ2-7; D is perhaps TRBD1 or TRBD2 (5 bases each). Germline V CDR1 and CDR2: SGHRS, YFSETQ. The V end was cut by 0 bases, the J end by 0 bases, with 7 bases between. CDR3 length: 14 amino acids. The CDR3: CASSLVGDSYEQYF. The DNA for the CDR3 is TGCGCCAGCAGCTTGGTGGGGGACTCCTACGAGCAGTACTTC. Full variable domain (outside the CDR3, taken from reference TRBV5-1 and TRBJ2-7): KAGVTQTPRYLIKTRGQQVTLSCSPISGHRSVSWYQQTPGQGLQFLFEYFSETQRNKGNFPGRFSGRQFSNSRSEMNVSTLELGDSALYLCASSLVGDSYEQYFGPGTRLTVT.

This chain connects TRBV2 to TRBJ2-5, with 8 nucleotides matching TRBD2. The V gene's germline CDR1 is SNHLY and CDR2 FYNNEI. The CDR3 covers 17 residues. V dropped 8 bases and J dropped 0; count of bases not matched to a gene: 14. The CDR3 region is CASASRSGGGYQETQYF. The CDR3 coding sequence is TGTGCCAGCGCCTCCAGATCTGGCGGGGGGTACCAAGAGACCCAGTACTTC.

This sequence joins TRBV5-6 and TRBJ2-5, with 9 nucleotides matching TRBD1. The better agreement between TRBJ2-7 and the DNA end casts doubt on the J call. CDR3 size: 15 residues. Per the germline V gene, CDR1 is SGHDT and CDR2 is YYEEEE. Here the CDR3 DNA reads TGTGCCAGCAGTTCCCCGGGACAGGGATACTACGAGCAGTACTTC. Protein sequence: CASSSPGQGYYEQYF.

In DNA form, the CDR3 reads TGTGCCAGCAGCCACCCCGGACTAGCGGGGGGGCGGGAGACCCAGTACTTC. Its translation is CASSHPGLAGGRETQYF. This rearrangement joins TRBV5-4 to TRBJ2-5, with TRBD2 matching 15 bases. J was trimmed by 5 bases and V by 4 bases; bases with no gene match: 9. This CDR3 is built from 17 residues. CDR1 and CDR2 (germline): SGHNT, YYREEE (reference sequence).

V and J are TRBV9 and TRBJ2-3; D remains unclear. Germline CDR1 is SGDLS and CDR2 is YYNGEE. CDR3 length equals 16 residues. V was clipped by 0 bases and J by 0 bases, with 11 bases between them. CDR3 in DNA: TGTGCCAGCAGCGTAGATCCCAGCTTAAGCACAGATACGCAGTATTTT. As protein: CASSVDPSLSTDTQYF.

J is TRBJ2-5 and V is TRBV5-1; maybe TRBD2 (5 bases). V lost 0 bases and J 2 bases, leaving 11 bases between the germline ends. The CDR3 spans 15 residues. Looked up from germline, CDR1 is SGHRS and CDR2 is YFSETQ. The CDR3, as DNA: TGCGCCAGCAGCTTGGTCGAGGCGGGTCAAGAGACCCAGTACTTC. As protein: CASSLVEAGQETQYF.

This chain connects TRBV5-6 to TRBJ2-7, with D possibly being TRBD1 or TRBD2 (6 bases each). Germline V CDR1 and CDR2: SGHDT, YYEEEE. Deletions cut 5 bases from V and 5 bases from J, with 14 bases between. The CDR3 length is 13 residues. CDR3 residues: CASRETGGDEQYF. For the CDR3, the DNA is TGTGCCAGCAGGGAGACAGGAGGGGACGAGCAGTACTTC.

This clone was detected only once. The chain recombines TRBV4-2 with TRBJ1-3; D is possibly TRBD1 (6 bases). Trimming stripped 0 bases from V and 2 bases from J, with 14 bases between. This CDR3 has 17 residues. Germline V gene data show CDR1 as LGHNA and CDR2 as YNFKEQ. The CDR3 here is CASSQDYRGGAGNTIYF. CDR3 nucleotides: TGTGCCAGCAGCCAAGATTATAGGGGGGGTGCTGGAAACACCATATATTTT.

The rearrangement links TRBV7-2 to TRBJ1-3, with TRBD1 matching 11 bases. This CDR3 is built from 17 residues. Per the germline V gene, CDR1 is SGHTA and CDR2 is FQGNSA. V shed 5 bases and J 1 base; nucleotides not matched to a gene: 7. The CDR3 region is CASSRRTGGFSGNTIYF. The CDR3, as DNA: TGTGCCAGCAGCCGTCGGACAGGGGGCTTTTCTGGAAACACCATATATTTT.

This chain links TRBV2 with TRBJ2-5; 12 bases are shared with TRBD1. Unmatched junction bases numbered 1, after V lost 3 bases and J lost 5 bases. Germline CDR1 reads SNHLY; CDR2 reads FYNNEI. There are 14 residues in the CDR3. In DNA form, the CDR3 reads TGTGCCAGCAGTGATGGGACAGGGGGCGAGACCCAGTACTTC. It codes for CASSDGTGGETQYF.